The clone carrying this TCR beta chain has at least ten counts. Its antigen remains unknown. Template switching supplied a universal primer site; unique molecular identifiers were carried on the cDNA. TCRdb independently ran MiXCR on the 5' RACE reads; one entry per CDR3 protein. The profile shows 310,000 or so distinct CDR3 sequences, 8% to 9% of them singletons. Trimming cost V 10 bases and J 5 bases, with 15 bases left between them. CDR1 and CDR2 from the germline V gene are SGHTA and FQGNSA. The CDR3 runs to 13 residues. This sample stems from a study of identical twins. General study results and limits: Sequences that were beta out-of-frame showed weaker excess twin sharing. The more abundant beta clonotypes in cord blood had fewer insertions, and memory repertoires did not show this. Out-of-frame sharing of TCR alpha in monozygotic twins was underestimated by models.

These same records also appear under a second study, on yellow fever vaccine responses in identical twins.

This sequence was found in a woman aged 18-29 years in good health. J is TRBJ1-5 and V is TRBV7-2; D call uncertain. Specimen: memory (CD45RO+) T cells sorted from blood. CDR3 in DNA: TGTGCCACCAAGAGAGTTAACGATCAGCCCCAGCATTTT. Translation gives CATKRVNDQPQHF.